The 15 T cell receptor beta chains below all came from one sample that was sequenced in a study of blood T cells in healthy people across ages. Through a sample-barcoded 5' primer and a J-beta primer mix, a second PCR was run for roughly 6 to 12 cycles. A single record per CDR3 protein comes from TCRdb applying MiXCR to the 5' RACE reads. The sample consists of roughly 830,000 distinct CDR3 sequences, approximately 65% of them appearing once. The sequencing sample was made of blood. Every receptor here comes from a young man in good health.

CDR3 protein: CANLPSGAHEQYF. In DNA, the CDR3 is TGTGCCAACCTACCGAGCGGGGCCCACGAGCAGTACTTC. This chain connects TRBV2 to TRBJ2-5; 7 nucleotides align to TRBD2. The end of the DNA is better explained by TRBJ2-7, so the J call may be wrong. The CDR3 covers 13 residues. CDR1 SNHLY and CDR2 FYNNEI come from the germline V gene.

This clonotype was detected only once. This chain uses TRBV29-1 with TRBJ1-2, with 9 positions matching TRBD1. There are 14 residues in the CDR3. Germline V gives CDR1 SQVTM, CDR2 ANQGSEA. Trimming cost V 3 bases and J 8 bases; bases outside gene matches: 10. The CDR3 nucleotides read TGCAGCGTTGATCCCCCCGGGACAGGGAGGGGCTACACCTTC. This encodes CSVDPPGTGRGYTF.

The CDR3 here is CASSYSQVYGYTF. CDR3 in DNA: TGTGCCAGCAGTTACTCACAGGTCTATGGCTACACCTTC. The rearrangement joins TRBV6-5 to TRBJ1-2; weak D call: TRBD1 (5 bases). The CDR3 contains 13 residues. Germline-derived CDR1 and CDR2 are MNHEY and SVGAGI. V was pared by 0 bases and J by 4 bases, with 6 bases between.

This chain links TRBV2 with TRBJ2-5; TRBD1 might be the D (6 bases). V lost 7 bases to trimming and J lost 5 bases, with 17 bases between them. The length of the CDR3 is 14 residues. Per germline, CDR1 SNHLY and CDR2 FYNNEI. The CDR3 region is CASIRGGGEETQYF. In DNA, the CDR3 is TGTGCCAGCATCAGGGGTGGGGGCGAGGAGACCCAGTACTTC.

CDR3 region: CSVDAGGQGEQFF. CDR3 DNA sequence: TGCAGCGTTGATGCCGGGGGGCAGGGTGAGCAGTTCTTC. The chain is built from TRBV29-1 and TRBJ2-1; tentative D call: TRBD2 (7 bases). The CDR3 extends over 13 amino acids. The V gene's germline CDR1 is SQVTM and CDR2 ANQGSEA. Deletions cut 3 bases from V and 9 bases from J, with 15 bases between.

The rearrangement links TRBV27 to TRBJ2-1; the match to TRBD1 covers 7 bases. In germline, CDR1 is MNHEY, CDR2 SMNVEV (reference sequence). The CDR3 extends over 17 amino acids. Trimming removed 6 bases from V and 4 bases from J; junction bases left unmatched: 15. The CDR3 here is CASSPFSGTAAYNEQFF. The CDR3 bases are TGTGCCAGCAGCCCTTTTTCCGGGACAGCGGCATACAATGAGCAGTTCTTC.

Note on this clonotype: This may come from a read error, since a much larger clone is one base off. The chain couples TRBV28 to TRBJ1-5; tentatively, D is TRBD1 (5 bases). Looked up from germline, CDR1 is MDHEN and CDR2 is SYDVKM. This CDR3 comprises 15 residues. Here the CDR3 reads CASRLGGDSNQPLHF. Written as DNA, the CDR3 is TGTGCCAGCAGACTAGGAGGGGATAGCAATCAGCCCCTGCATTTT.

The V and J genes are TRBV10-3 and TRBJ2-7; D might be TRBD1 (6 bases). The V and J ends lost 5 bases and 1 base respectively, with 18 bases between them. Germline CDR1 reads ENHRY; CDR2 reads SYGVKD. The CDR3 consists of 16 residues. In DNA, the CDR3 is TGTGCCATCAGTCCTGGGGCCGGGACAACGTCCTACGAGCAGTACTTC. This codes for CAISPGAGTTSYEQYF.

V is TRBV12-3 or TRBV12-4 and J is TRBJ1-4, with 8 bases fitting TRBD1. V lost 2 bases, J lost 7 bases, and 3 bases stayed unmatched. The CDR3 is 14 residues long. CDR3 loop: CASSLRTGSEKLFF. CDR3 nucleotides: TGTGCCAGCAGTTTACGGACAGGGAGTGAAAAACTGTTTTTT.

The rearrangement uses TRBV3-1 and TRBJ2-3; tentatively, D is TRBD2 (5 bases). The CDR3 is 15 residues long. CDR1 is LGHDT, CDR2 YNNKEL, per germline (reference sequence). V gave up 1 base and J gave up 0 bases, with 8 bases separating them. CDR3 in DNA: TGTGCCAGCAGCCAAGTAGGCGGGAGCACAGATACGCAGTATTTT. Translation gives CASSQVGGSTDTQYF.

V and J are TRBV28 and TRBJ2-1; D may be TRBD1 (6 bases). V lost 6 bases and J lost 10, with 19 bases in between. From germline, CDR1 is MDHEN and CDR2 SYDVKM. The CDR3 is made up of 14 amino acids. Here the CDR3 DNA reads TGTGCCAGCAGACCTACAGGGATTGGCTTGGAGCAGTTCTTC. Translated: CASRPTGIGLEQFF.

The chain employs TRBV2 and TRBJ1-2; unclear D gene. Trimming removed 7 bases from V and 3 bases from J, with 6 bases in between. CDR1 is SNHLY, CDR2 FYNNEI, per germline. The CDR3 spans 11 residues. The CDR3 here is CASTPYYGYTF. The CDR3 nucleotides are TGTGCCAGCACCCCTTACTATGGCTACACCTTC.

This clonotype was seen a few times. J is TRBJ2-5 and V is TRBV10-3, with D maybe TRBD2 (6 bases). Germline V gene data show CDR1 as ENHRY and CDR2 as SYGVKD. The CDR3 spans 13 residues. V was pared by 3 bases and J by 4 bases, with 9 bases between. CDR3 residues: CAISEGGIETQYF. DNA of the CDR3: TGTGCCATCAGTGAAGGAGGGATAGAGACCCAGTACTTC.

The chain combines TRBV20-1 with TRBJ1-2; TRBD1 is a possible D gene (6 bases). This CDR3 region has 13 residues. Per the germline V gene, CDR1 is DFQATT and CDR2 is SNEGSKA (reference sequence). The V and J ends lost 6 bases and 4 bases respectively, with 15 bases between them. The CDR3 loop reads CSALKTGRYGYTF. CDR3 DNA: TGCAGTGCCCTGAAGACAGGACGCTATGGCTACACCTTC.

The chain joins TRBV6-5 to TRBJ1-4, with TRBD1 identical over 8 bases. V shed 6 bases, J shed 8 bases, and the junction held 8 bases outside the gene matches. This CDR3 is built from 14 residues. Germline CDR1 and CDR2: MNHEY and SVGAGI. CDR3 sequence: CASSIGQGSEKLFF. The DNA for the CDR3 is TGTGCCAGCAGCATCGGACAGGGCTCGGAAAAACTGTTTTTT.